One T cell receptor beta chain is described in this entry. Its antigen is still unknown. PCR amplification relied on 60 Vbeta primers (plus 13 Jbeta primers). Assay used: immunoSEQ multiplex PCR; TCRdb lists only in-frame clones, some missing. The sample has tens of thousands of clones, roughly 80% seen once. CDR1 is SGHNT, CDR2 YENEEA, per germline. The J segment lost 4 bases and the V segment lost 3 bases, leaving 13 bases of the junction unmatched. There are 18 residues in the CDR3. The sample originates from a study of cytomegalovirus exposure and HLA in healthy donors. Findings and limits, study-wide: Reportedly, a later analysis found an Asian-associated ancestry cluster had fewer N-insertions than the approximately 700-donor mean. Later analysis showed TCR association rates varying by HLA locus, highest for DRB1 and lowest for HLA-C.

Donors consisted of healthy bone marrow donors. Unrecorded immune exposures were likely, despite nominal health at sampling. This chain connects TRBV11-3 to TRBJ2-3; 10 bases fit TRBD2. The receptor's source is a woman aged 35 to 49 in good health and CMV-seropositive. Sequencing was carried out using PBMCs. CDR3 sequence: CASSLFGLAEGQSDTQYF. In DNA, the CDR3 is TGTGCCAGCAGCTTGTTTGGACTAGCGGAGGGTCAATCAGATACGCAGTATTTT.